The clone carrying this TCR beta chain was recorded only once. This entry is derived from a study of OX40 agonist ivuxolimab in advanced cancers. At the level of the study: Patients got intravenous ivuxolimab at 0.01 to 10 mg/kg every 2 weeks. Aged about 20 to 85 with a mean of roughly 63 years, they were more than 80% male.

Sequenced by immunoSEQ multiplex PCR; TCRdb stores in-frame clones only, minus some. The sample has about 29,000 clones, 80% to 95% seen once; the top ten hold about 9%. Autoimmune disease history or systemic immunosuppression was exclusionary. Collection of blood occurred at baseline, at cycle 4 day 1, and at cycle 7 day 1. Deletions cut 2 bases from V and 3 bases from J, with 12 bases between. This CDR3 contains 15 residues. The germline V gene has CDR1 SGHDT and CDR2 YYEEEE. The sequences come from CD4+ or CD8+ T cells sorted from blood, collected in a trial of the OX40 agonist ivuxolimab. The chain is built from TRBV5-6 and TRBJ1-5, with D tentatively TRBD1 (5 bases). The TCR comes from an adult with an advanced solid tumor such as melanoma, head and neck, liver or kidney cancer. The CDR3 protein is CASSFGAGHNQPQHF. The CDR3 coding sequence is TGTGCCAGCAGCTTCGGAGCAGGACACAATCAGCCCCAGCATTTT.